A selection of T cell receptor beta chains follows, all from one sample in a study of T cell repertoires in cytomegalovirus infection. TCRdb analysed the reads with MiXCR anew, one entry per CDR3 protein. The profile shows about 740,000 distinct CDR3 sequences, roughly 35% of them singletons. The sequencing sample was made of PBMCs. Every receptor here comes from a human donor in good health (CMV status not recorded). Some clones in this sample may be carry-over from other donors' samples. Both conserved end residues are part of each CDR3. The D gene is left open where the match is weak. Size is omitted from some rows. Given values are once, few, many or a class for expanded clones.

D: -; J: TRBJ1-1; V: TRBV15; size: few; DNA: TGTGCCACCAGCCCGGCACCGAGGGACACTGAAGCTTTCTTT; CDR3: CATSPAPRDTEAFF
D: -; J: TRBJ1-5; V: TRBV7-2; size: many; DNA: TGTGCCAGCAGCTTTGGACCAACAGGAAGGCGCCAGCCCCAGCATTTT; CDR3: CASSFGPTGRRQPQHF
D: -; J: TRBJ1-2; V: TRBV29-1; size: -; DNA: TGCAGCGTTGAAAAGGGCTACACCTTC; CDR3: CSVEKGYTF
D: TRBD1; J: TRBJ1-1; V: TRBV20-1; size: -; DNA: TGCAGTGCAACAGGGGAGAACACTGAAGCTTTCTTT; CDR3: CSATGENTEAFF
D: TRBD1; J: TRBJ1-5; V: TRBV28; size: -; DNA: TGTGCCAGCAGCCCGGGACAGGGGGAAAATCAGCCCCAGCATTTT; CDR3: CASSPGQGENQPQHF
D: TRBD1; J: TRBJ1-5; V: TRBV6-1; size: few; DNA: TGTGCCAGCAGCCAGACAGGGGCGAGCAATCAGCCCCAGCATTTT; CDR3: CASSQTGASNQPQHF
D: TRBD1; J: TRBJ1-6; V: TRBV14; size: -; DNA: TGTGCCAGCGGCGCCAGGGGGCAAGAAGATTCACCCCTCCACTTT; CDR3: CASGARGQEDSPLHF
D: -; J: TRBJ2-2; V: TRBV28; size: few; DNA: TGTGCCAGCACCCGCGGAGGGCTTATGGCCGCGAACACCGGGGAGCTGTTTTTT; CDR3: CASTRGGLMAANTGELFF
D: TRBD2; J: TRBJ2-5; V: TRBV12-3/TRBV12-4; size: -; DNA: TGTGCCAGCAGTTTAGGGACTAGAAGTTGGCAAGAGACCCAGTACTTC; CDR3: CASSLGTRSWQETQYF
D: TRBD1; J: TRBJ1-6; V: TRBV20-1; size: -; DNA: TGCAGTGCTAGGACCCGGGACAGGGGAAATTCACCCCTCCACTTT; CDR3: CSARTRDRGNSPLHF
D: -; J: TRBJ2-7; V: TRBV7-2; size: large; DNA: TGTGCCAGCAGCTTAGCAGGCCAGGCCTACGAGCAGTACTTC; CDR3: CASSLAGQAYEQYF
D: -; J: TRBJ2-4; V: TRBV7-9; size: -; DNA: TGTGCCAGCAGCTTAGTGACAGAGAAAAACATTCAGTCCTTC; CDR3: CASSLVTEKNIQSF
D: -; J: TRBJ1-1; V: TRBV27; size: -; DNA: TGTGCCAGCAGTTTATCGACCCTAGTTGGGGTCACTGAAGCTTTCTTT; CDR3: CASSLSTLVGVTEAFF
D: -; J: TRBJ2-1; V: TRBV19; size: -; DNA: TGTGCCAGTAGTATAGCCTTCGGGCAGGGCTATGAGCAGTTCTTC; CDR3: CASSIAFGQGYEQFF
D: -; J: TRBJ2-2; V: TRBV28; size: once; DNA: TGTGCCAGCAGTATCACGGAGGGGCCCGGGGAGCTGTTTTTT; CDR3: CASSITEGPGELFF
D: TRBD1; J: TRBJ2-7; V: TRBV27; size: -; DNA: TGTGCCAGCAGTTTATCGCCGACAGGGTTGGGGCAGTACTTC; CDR3: CASSLSPTGLGQYF
D: TRBD1; J: TRBJ1-2; V: TRBV27; size: -; DNA: TGTGCCAGCAGTCTCCGGACAGGGGCAGTAAACTATGGCTACACCTTC; CDR3: CASSLRTGAVNYGYTF
D: TRBD2; J: TRBJ2-1; V: TRBV20-1; size: -; DNA: TGCAGTGCTACCGGGACTAGCGGATTCAATGAGCAGTTCTTC; CDR3: CSATGTSGFNEQFF
D: -; J: TRBJ2-3; V: TRBV19; size: -; DNA: TGTGCCAGTAGTATTTCGGGTCCTAGCACAGATACGCAGTATTTT; CDR3: CASSISGPSTDTQYF
D: -; J: TRBJ2-1; V: TRBV29-1; size: once; DNA: TGCAGCGTTGATGGAGGCAGGGTGGACAATGAGCAGTTCTTC; CDR3: CSVDGGRVDNEQFF
D: -; J: TRBJ2-7; V: TRBV4-1; size: -; DNA: TGCGCCAGCAGCCCGCTCGCTCGGGGATCCTACGAGCAGTACTTC; CDR3: CASSPLARGSYEQYF
D: -; J: TRBJ2-4; V: TRBV28; size: many; DNA: TGTGCCAGCAGTTTACAGGGGAACATTCAGTACTTC; CDR3: CASSLQGNIQYF
D: TRBD1; J: TRBJ2-5; V: TRBV10-3; size: -; DNA: TGTGCCACCGGGACAGGGTATGAAGAGACCCAGTACTTC; CDR3: CATGTGYEETQYF
D: TRBD1; J: TRBJ2-7; V: TRBV7-2; size: many; DNA: TGTGCCAGCAGCGTGGGACAGGGAGGCTACGAGCAGTACTTC; CDR3: CASSVGQGGYEQYF
D: -; J: TRBJ2-5; V: TRBV11-3; size: few; DNA: TGTGCCAGCAGTCCGACCTGGGGGGAGACCCAGTACTTC; CDR3: CASSPTWGETQYF
D: TRBD2; J: TRBJ2-1; V: TRBV6-1; size: -; DNA: TGTGCCAGCAGTGCCTTCCGCGGCCTAGCGGGAGAGACCTACAATGAGCAGTTCTTC; CDR3: CASSAFRGLAGETYNEQFF
D: -; J: TRBJ1-2; V: TRBV20-1; size: -; DNA: TGCAGTGCTAGAGATCCGGAGGATTTC; CDR3: CSARDPEDF
D: TRBD1; J: TRBJ2-1; V: TRBV28; size: few; DNA: TGTGCCAGCAGTTTATCGGGACAGGGATTAGCGACTGAGCAGTTCTTC; CDR3: CASSLSGQGLATEQFF
D: -; J: TRBJ1-2; V: TRBV6-5; size: -; DNA: TGTGCCAGCAGTTACTCGCAACCGGGGGCGAATTATGGCTACACCTTC; CDR3: CASSYSQPGANYGYTF
D: TRBD1; J: TRBJ1-2; V: TRBV27; size: -; DNA: TGTGCCAGCAGCACAGGGGGGATAGGTGGCTACACCTTC; CDR3: CASSTGGIGGYTF
D: TRBD1; J: TRBJ1-4; V: TRBV28; size: -; DNA: TGTGCCAGCAGACAAACCGGGACAGCAACAACTAATGAAAAACTGTTTTTT; CDR3: CASRQTGTATTNEKLFF
D: -; J: TRBJ1-1; V: TRBV4-1; size: -; DNA: TGCGCCAGCAGCCCGACTTTACGGGCAGGCACTGAAGCTTTCTTT; CDR3: CASSPTLRAGTEAFF
D: TRBD1; J: TRBJ1-3; V: TRBV7-2; size: many; DNA: TGTGCCAGCAGCTTAGGAATTGCAGGGGGCTCTGGAAACACCATATATTTT; CDR3: CASSLGIAGGSGNTIYF
D: TRBD2; J: TRBJ2-7; V: TRBV6-2/TRBV6-3; size: many; DNA: TGTGCCAGCAGTTCCCGACTAGCGGGAGGGCCTTTCGACGAGCAGTACTTC; CDR3: CASSSRLAGGPFDEQYF
D: TRBD2; J: TRBJ2-2; V: TRBV12-3/TRBV12-4; size: few; DNA: TGTGCCAGCACCATACTAGCGGGGGGTCTGAACACCGGGGAGCTGTTTTTT; CDR3: CASTILAGGLNTGELFF
D: -; J: TRBJ2-2; V: TRBV7-2; size: many; DNA: TGTGCCAGCAGTTTCTACAGGGTTCCCGGGGAGCTGTTTTTT; CDR3: CASSFYRVPGELFF
D: -; J: TRBJ1-1; V: TRBV12-3/TRBV12-4; size: few; DNA: TGTGCCAGCAGTTTACTTTTGGACCTGAACACTGAAGCTTTCTTT; CDR3: CASSLLLDLNTEAFF
D: TRBD1; J: TRBJ1-2; V: TRBV28; size: -; DNA: TGTGCCAGCACTATACAACCGGGACAGAAACAATACTATGGCTACACCTTC; CDR3: CASTIQPGQKQYYGYTF
D: TRBD2; J: TRBJ2-2; V: TRBV5-1; size: few; DNA: TGCGCCAGCAGCGTGGGACTAGCGGGGGGGCCTGTCACCGGGGAGCTGTTTTTT; CDR3: CASSVGLAGGPVTGELFF
D: -; J: TRBJ1-4; V: TRBV27; size: -; DNA: TGTGCCAGCAGAAGAGGGGAAGGTGAAAAACTGTTTTTT; CDR3: CASRRGEGEKLFF
D: -; J: TRBJ2-7; V: TRBV28; size: -; DNA: TGTTCCAGAACAGACTTGGTTTCCTACGAGCAGTACTTC; CDR3: CSRTDLVSYEQYF
D: TRBD1; J: TRBJ1-2; V: TRBV5-6; size: -; DNA: TGTGCCAGCAGCCGAGGGGGCGCCTATGGCTACACCTTC; CDR3: CASSRGGAYGYTF
D: TRBD2; J: TRBJ2-3; V: TRBV6-1; size: -; DNA: TGTGCCAGCAGTAACGGACTAGCGGGAGTTGATACGCAGTATTTT; CDR3: CASSNGLAGVDTQYF
D: -; J: TRBJ2-2; V: TRBV11-2; size: -; DNA: TGTGCCAGCAGCATCGACTATAACACCGGGGAGCTGTTTTTT; CDR3: CASSIDYNTGELFF
D: -; J: TRBJ1-6; V: TRBV7-6; size: -; DNA: TGTGCCAGCAGCTTAGCGCTCAGGACAGCGAGAAATTCACCCCTCCACTTT; CDR3: CASSLALRTARNSPLHF
D: -; J: TRBJ1-5; V: TRBV7-4; size: -; DNA: TGTGCCAGCAGCCCCGACCCTGGGCAGCCCCAGCATTTT; CDR3: CASSPDPGQPQHF
D: -; J: TRBJ2-3; V: TRBV20-1; size: few; DNA: TGCAGTGCACTACAGTCAGATACGCAGTATTTT; CDR3: CSALQSDTQYF
D: -; J: TRBJ2-2; V: TRBV28; size: many; DNA: TGTGCCAGCAGTTATCGGGGGAACACCGGGGAGCTGTTTTTT; CDR3: CASSYRGNTGELFF
D: -; J: TRBJ2-7; V: TRBV5-1; size: -; DNA: TGCGCCAGCAGCTTGGGGGGCGGTACGGCGCTCTACGAGCAGTACTTC; CDR3: CASSLGGGTALYEQYF